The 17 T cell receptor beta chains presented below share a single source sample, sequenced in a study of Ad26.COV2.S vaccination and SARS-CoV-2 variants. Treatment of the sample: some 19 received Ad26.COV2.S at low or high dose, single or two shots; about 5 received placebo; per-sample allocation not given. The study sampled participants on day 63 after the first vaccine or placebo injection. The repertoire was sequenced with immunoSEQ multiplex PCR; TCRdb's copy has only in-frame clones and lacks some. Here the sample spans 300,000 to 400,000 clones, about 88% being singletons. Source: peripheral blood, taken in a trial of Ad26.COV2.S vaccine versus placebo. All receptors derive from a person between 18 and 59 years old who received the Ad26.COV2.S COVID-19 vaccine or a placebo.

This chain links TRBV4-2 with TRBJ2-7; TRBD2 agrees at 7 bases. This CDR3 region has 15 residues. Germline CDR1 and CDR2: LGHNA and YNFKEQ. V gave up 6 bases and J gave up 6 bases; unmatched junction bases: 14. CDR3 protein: CASSRSGPRTGEQYF. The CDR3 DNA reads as TGTGCCAGCAGTCGTAGCGGGCCCCGAACGGGCGAGCAGTACTTC.

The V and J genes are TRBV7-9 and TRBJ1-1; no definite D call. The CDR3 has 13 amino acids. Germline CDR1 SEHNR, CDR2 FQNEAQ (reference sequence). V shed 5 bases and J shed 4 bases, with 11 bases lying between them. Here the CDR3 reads CASSQRFGTEAFF. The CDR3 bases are TGTGCCAGCAGCCAACGGTTCGGCACTGAAGCTTTCTTT. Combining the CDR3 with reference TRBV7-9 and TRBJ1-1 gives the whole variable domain DTGVSQNPRHKITKRGQNVTFRCDPISEHNRLYWYRQTLGQGPEFLTYFQNEAQLEKSRLLSDRFSAERPKGSFSTLEIQRTEQGDSAMYLCASSQRFGTEAFFGQGTRLTVV.

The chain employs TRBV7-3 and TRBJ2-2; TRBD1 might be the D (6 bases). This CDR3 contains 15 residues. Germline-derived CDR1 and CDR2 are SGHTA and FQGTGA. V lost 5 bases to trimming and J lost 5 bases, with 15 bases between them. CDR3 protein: CASSAQGTQTGELFF. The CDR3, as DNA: TGTGCCAGCAGCGCGCAGGGGACACAGACCGGGGAGCTGTTTTTT.

The CDR3 sequence: CASSSWDTKTQYF. CDR3 nucleotides: TGTGCCAGCAGCTCCTGGGATACTAAGACCCAGTACTTC. The genes are TRBV3-1 (or the pseudogene TRBV3-2) and TRBJ2-5; D call uncertain. This CDR3 spans 13 amino acids. Germline V CDR1 and CDR2: LGHDT, YNNKEL (reference sequence). Trimming cost V 5 bases and J 6 bases, with 13 bases left between them.

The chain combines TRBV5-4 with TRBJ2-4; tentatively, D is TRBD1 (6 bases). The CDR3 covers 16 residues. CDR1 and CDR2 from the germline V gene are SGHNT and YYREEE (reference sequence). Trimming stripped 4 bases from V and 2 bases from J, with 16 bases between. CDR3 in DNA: TGTGCCAGCAGCCCCGCAGGGGAAAATTCCAAAAACATTCAGTACTTC. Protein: CASSPAGENSKNIQYF.

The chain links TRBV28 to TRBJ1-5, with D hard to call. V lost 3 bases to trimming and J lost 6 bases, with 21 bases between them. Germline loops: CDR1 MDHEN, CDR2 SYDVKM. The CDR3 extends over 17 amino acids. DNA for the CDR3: TGTGCCAGCAGTTTTCAACCCCCCCCGTTAATTCGTCAGCCCCAGCATTTT. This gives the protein CASSFQPPPLIRQPQHF.

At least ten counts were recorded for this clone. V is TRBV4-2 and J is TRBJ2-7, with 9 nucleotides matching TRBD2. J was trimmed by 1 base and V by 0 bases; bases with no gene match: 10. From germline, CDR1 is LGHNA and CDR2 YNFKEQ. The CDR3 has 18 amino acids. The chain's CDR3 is CASSQDRVAGDRSYEQYF. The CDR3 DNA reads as TGTGCCAGCAGCCAAGACAGGGTAGCGGGAGATAGGTCCTACGAGCAGTACTTC.

In DNA, the CDR3 is TGTGCCAGCTCACCTTCAGGGGGCTACGAGCAGTACTTC. This translates into CASSPSGGYEQYF. The genes are TRBV18 and TRBJ2-7, with 7 bases that match TRBD1. Germline lookup yields CDR1 KGHSH and CDR2 LQKENI. This CDR3 contains 13 residues. V shed 3 bases and J 3 bases; nucleotides not matched to a gene: 2.

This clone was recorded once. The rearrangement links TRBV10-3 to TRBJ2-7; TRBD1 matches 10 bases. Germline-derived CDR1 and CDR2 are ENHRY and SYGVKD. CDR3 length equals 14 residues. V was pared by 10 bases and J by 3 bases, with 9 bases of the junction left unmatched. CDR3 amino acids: CATKPGQGLYEQYF. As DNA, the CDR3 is TGTGCCACGAAACCGGGACAGGGGCTCTACGAGCAGTACTTC.

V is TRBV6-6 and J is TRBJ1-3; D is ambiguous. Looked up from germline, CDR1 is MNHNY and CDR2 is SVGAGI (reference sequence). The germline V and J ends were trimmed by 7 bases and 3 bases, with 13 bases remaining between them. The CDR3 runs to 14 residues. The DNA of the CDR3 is TGTGCCAGCATAACGGGGTTGAATGGAAACACCATATATTTT. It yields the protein CASITGLNGNTIYF.

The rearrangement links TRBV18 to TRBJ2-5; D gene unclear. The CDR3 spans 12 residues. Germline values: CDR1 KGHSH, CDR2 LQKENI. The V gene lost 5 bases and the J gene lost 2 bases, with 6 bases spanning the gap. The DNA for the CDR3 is TGTGCCAGCTCAACGCGGCAAGAGACCCAGTACTTC. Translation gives CASSTRQETQYF. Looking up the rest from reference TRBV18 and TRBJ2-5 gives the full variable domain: NAGVMQNPRHLVRRRGQEARLRCSPMKGHSHVYWYRQLPEEGLKFMVYLQKENIIDESGMPKERFSAEFPKEGPSILRIQQVVRGDSAAYFCASSTRQETQYFGPGTRLLVL.

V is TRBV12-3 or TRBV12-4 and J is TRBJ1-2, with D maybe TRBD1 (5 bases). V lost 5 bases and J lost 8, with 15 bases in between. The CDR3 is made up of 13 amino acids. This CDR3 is CASSNTGGIGYTF. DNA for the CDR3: TGTGCCAGCAGTAACACCGGGGGAATCGGCTACACCTTC.

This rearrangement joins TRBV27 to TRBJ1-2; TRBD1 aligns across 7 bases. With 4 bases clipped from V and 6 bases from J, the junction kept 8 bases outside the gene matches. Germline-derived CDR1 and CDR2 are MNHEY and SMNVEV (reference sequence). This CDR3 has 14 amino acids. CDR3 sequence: CASSSNRGSDGYTF. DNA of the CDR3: TGTGCCAGCAGTTCTAACAGGGGATCGGATGGCTACACCTTC.

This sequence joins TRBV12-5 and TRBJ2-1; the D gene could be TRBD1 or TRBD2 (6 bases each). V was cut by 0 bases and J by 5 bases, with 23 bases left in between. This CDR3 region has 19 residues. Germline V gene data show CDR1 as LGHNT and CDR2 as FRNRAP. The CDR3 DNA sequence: TGTGCTAGTGGTTTGGTATTTTGGGGGGCCAGGGAGGACCACAATGAGCAGTTCTTC. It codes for CASGLVFWGAREDHNEQFF.

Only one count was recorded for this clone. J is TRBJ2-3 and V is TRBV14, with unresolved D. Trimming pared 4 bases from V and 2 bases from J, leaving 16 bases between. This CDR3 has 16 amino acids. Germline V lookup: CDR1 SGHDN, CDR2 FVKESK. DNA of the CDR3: TGTGCCAGCAGCCGGACCAAAGCGACACTCACAGATACGCAGTATTTT. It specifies CASSRTKATLTDTQYF. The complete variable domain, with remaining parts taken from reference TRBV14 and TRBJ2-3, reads EAGVTQFPSHSVIEKGQTVTLRCDPISGHDNLYWYRRVMGKEIKFLLHFVKESKQDESGMPNNRFLAERTGGTYSTLKVQPAELEDSGVYFCASSRTKATLTDTQYFGPGTRLTVL.

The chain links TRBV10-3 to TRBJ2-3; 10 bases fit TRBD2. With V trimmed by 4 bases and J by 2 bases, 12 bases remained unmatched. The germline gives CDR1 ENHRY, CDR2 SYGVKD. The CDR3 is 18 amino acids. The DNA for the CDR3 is TGTGCCATCAGTGCCTGGGGGAGCGGGGGGGTAAACACAGATACGCAGTATTTT. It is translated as CAISAWGSGGVNTDTQYF.

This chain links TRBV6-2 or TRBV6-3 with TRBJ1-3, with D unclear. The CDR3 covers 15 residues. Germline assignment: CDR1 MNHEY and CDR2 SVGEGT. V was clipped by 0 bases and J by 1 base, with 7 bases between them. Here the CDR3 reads CASSYSGRSGNTIYF. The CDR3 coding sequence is TGTGCCAGCAGTTACTCTGGAAGGTCTGGAAACACCATATATTTT.